This is a list of T cell receptor beta chains from one sample in a study of T cell repertoires in cytomegalovirus infection. Their antigens remain unidentified. Using its own MiXCR run on the reads, TCRdb lists one record per CDR3 protein. Among some 310,000 distinct CDR3 sequences listed, 20% to 30% were seen once. The sequenced sample was cultured PBMCs, obtained from culture after CMV antigen stimulation. The source is a human donor in good health (CMV status not recorded). Some clones in this sample may be carry-over from other donors' samples. Both conserved end residues are part of each CDR3. Fields, in order: D gene, J gene, V gene, clone size, CDR3 protein, CDR3 DNA. A D gene is named only where the DNA matches it firmly. Clone size is given for some rows only: seen once, a few or many times, or a class if the clone is expanded.

TRBD1,TRBJ2-2,TRBV12-3/TRBV12-4,few,CASRPNRGLGTGELFF,TGTGCCAGCAGACCGAACAGGGGGCTAGGCACCGGGGAGCTGTTTTTT
.,TRBJ2-3,TRBV7-2,few,CASSFSENTDTQYF,TGTGCCAGCAGCTTTAGCGAGAACACAGATACGCAGTATTTT
.,TRBJ2-2,TRBV7-2,many,CASSLNRNTGELFF,TGTGCCAGCAGCTTAAATAGAAACACCGGGGAGCTGTTTTTT
.,TRBJ2-1,TRBV5-6,.,CASSPLGLQATYYNEQFF,TGTGCCAGCAGCCCCCTCGGGTTACAGGCAACCTATTACAATGAGCAGTTCTTC
TRBD1,TRBJ2-7,TRBV10-3,.,CAISGGQGATYEQYF,TGTGCCATCAGTGGGGGGCAGGGGGCGACCTACGAGCAGTACTTC
.,TRBJ2-1,TRBV2,few,CASGQDHSSYNEQFF,TGTGCCAGCGGGCAGGATCACAGCTCCTACAATGAGCAGTTCTTC
TRBD1,TRBJ2-7,TRBV19,few,CASGGQATYEQYF,TGTGCCAGCGGGGGACAGGCTACCTACGAGCAGTACTTC
.,TRBJ1-2,TRBV7-9,few,CASSLPPQTGIFYGYTF,TGTGCCAGCAGCTTGCCCCCTCAGACTGGAATCTTTTATGGCTACACCTTC
.,TRBJ1-5,TRBV4-1,many,CASSPQGLSNQPQHF,TGCGCCAGCAGCCCGCAGGGGCTTAGCAATCAGCCCCAGCATTTT
.,TRBJ2-1,TRBV7-6,few,CASSLGTGRDEQFF,TGTGCCAGCAGCTTAGGGACAGGGAGGGATGAGCAGTTCTTC
.,TRBJ2-1,TRBV7-8,.,CASSLELLTYNEQFF,TGTGCCAGCAGCCTAGAACTCTTAACCTACAATGAGCAGTTCTTC
.,TRBJ2-4,TRBV4-1,few,CASSNWVDLAKNIQYF,TGCGCCAGCAGCAATTGGGTGGATTTAGCCAAAAACATTCAGTACTTC
.,TRBJ1-1,TRBV7-6,.,CASSLATTHFDTEAFF,TGTGCCAGCAGCTTAGCGACCACGCATTTCGACACTGAAGCTTTCTTT
TRBD1,TRBJ1-5,TRBV6-2/TRBV6-3,many,CASSSGQGRNQPQHF,TGTGCCAGCAGTTCCGGACAGGGACGCAATCAGCCCCAGCATTTT
TRBD2,TRBJ2-1,TRBV7-2,.,CASSRTRHNEQFF,TGTGCCAGCAGCCGGACTAGGCACAATGAGCAGTTCTTC
.,TRBJ2-1,TRBV12-3/TRBV12-4,.,CASSLISSVGEQFF,TGTGCCAGCAGTCTAATCTCTAGCGTTGGAGAGCAGTTCTTC
.,TRBJ2-1,TRBV6-5,.,CASSSWADFYNEQFF,TGTGCCAGCAGTTCCTGGGCGGACTTCTACAATGAGCAGTTCTTC
TRBD1,TRBJ1-5,TRBV27,few,CASGRDRASQPQHF,TGTGCCAGCGGACGGGACAGGGCGAGTCAGCCCCAGCATTTT
.,TRBJ1-2,TRBV4-2,.,CASSQDPQNYGYTF,TGTGCCAGCAGCCAAGATCCACAGAACTATGGCTACACCTTC
TRBD2,TRBJ2-7,TRBV7-2,many,CASSLGPGTSGSEQYF,TGTGCCAGCAGCTTAGGGCCAGGGACTAGCGGGAGCGAGCAGTACTTC
.,TRBJ2-2,TRBV2,few,CASSALGLNTGELFF,TGTGCCAGCAGTGCCCTGGGACTCAATACCGGGGAGCTGTTTTTT
.,TRBJ1-6,TRBV28,many,CASNGSGSPLHF,TGTGCCAGCAACGGGTCGGGTTCACCCCTCCACTTT
.,TRBJ2-6,TRBV10-3,.,CAISEVGGGPGANVLTF,TGTGCCATCAGTGAGGTTGGAGGAGGGCCTGGGGCCAACGTCCTGACTTTC
.,TRBJ2-7,TRBV7-2,many,CASSRTTGYEQYF,TGTGCCAGCAGCCGGACCACTGGCTACGAGCAGTACTTC
TRBD1,TRBJ1-2,TRBV19,.,CASSSWTGGEFGNGYTF,TGTGCCAGTAGTTCATGGACAGGGGGCGAGTTTGGGAATGGCTACACCTTC
TRBD1,TRBJ2-3,TRBV10-3,many,CAVRQGALTDTQYF,TGTGCCGTGCGACAGGGTGCTCTCACAGATACGCAGTATTTT
TRBD2,TRBJ2-3,TRBV20-1,.,CSASPRGLGSTDTQYF,TGCAGTGCTAGTCCTAGAGGACTAGGAAGCACAGATACGCAGTATTTT
.,TRBJ2-5,TRBV7-2,many,CASAPGGSLETQYF,TGTGCCAGCGCACCTGGAGGTAGCTTGGAGACCCAGTACTTC
TRBD1,TRBJ2-7,TRBV18,.,CASSPPNPDRGLYEQYF,TGTGCCAGCTCACCACCTAATCCGGACAGGGGACTCTACGAGCAGTACTTC
TRBD2,TRBJ2-4,TRBV7-2,many,CASSFRGERGIQYF,TGTGCCAGCAGCTTCCGGGGGGAGCGGGGCATTCAGTACTTC
.,TRBJ2-7,TRBV5-1,once,CASSLGPPAYTLSQQYF,TGCGCCAGCAGCTTGGGGCCGCCGGCTTATACCCTCTCCCAGCAGTACTTC
.,TRBJ2-3,TRBV28,.,CASSLHGTRTDTQYF,TGTGCCAGCAGTTTACATGGGACTCGCACAGATACGCAGTATTTT
.,TRBJ2-1,TRBV10-2,few,CASSESGRDNNEQFF,TGCGCCAGCAGTGAGTCGGGGCGGGACAACAATGAGCAGTTCTTC